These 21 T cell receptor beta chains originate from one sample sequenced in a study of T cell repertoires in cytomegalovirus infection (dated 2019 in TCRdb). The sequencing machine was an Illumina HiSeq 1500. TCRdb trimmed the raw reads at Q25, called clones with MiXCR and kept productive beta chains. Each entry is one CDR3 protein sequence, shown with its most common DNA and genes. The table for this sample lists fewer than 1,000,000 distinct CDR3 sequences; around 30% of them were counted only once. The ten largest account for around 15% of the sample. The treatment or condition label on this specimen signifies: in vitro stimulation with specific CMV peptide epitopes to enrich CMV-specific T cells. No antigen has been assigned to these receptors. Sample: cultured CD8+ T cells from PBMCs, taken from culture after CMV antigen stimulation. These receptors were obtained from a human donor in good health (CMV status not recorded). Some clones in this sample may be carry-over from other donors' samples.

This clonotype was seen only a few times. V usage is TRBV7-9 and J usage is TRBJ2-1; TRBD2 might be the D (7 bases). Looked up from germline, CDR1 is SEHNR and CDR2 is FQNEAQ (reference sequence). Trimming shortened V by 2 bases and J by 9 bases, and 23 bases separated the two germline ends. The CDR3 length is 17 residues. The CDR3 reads CASSLPPPAGAGVEQFF. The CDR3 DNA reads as TGTGCCAGCAGCTTACCGCCGCCCGCGGGGGCCGGGGTTGAGCAGTTCTTC.

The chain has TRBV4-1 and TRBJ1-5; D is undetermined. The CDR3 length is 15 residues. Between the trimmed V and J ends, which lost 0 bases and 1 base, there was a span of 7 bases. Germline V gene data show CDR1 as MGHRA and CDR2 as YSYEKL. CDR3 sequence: CASSQDERSNQPQHF. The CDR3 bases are TGCGCCAGCAGCCAAGACGAGAGGAGCAATCAGCCCCAGCATTTT.

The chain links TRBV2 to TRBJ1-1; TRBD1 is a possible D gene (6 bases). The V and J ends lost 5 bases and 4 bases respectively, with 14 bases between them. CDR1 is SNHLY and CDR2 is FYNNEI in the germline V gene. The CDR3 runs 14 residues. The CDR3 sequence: CASSKQGGGTEAFF. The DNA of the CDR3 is TGTGCCAGCAGTAAACAGGGTGGGGGCACTGAAGCTTTCTTT.

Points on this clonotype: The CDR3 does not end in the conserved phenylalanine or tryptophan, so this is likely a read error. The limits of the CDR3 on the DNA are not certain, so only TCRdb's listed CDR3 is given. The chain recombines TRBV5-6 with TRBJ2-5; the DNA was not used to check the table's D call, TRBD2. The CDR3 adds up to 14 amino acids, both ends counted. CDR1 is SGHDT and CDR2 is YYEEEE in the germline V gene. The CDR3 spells CASSLANRRDSSFL.

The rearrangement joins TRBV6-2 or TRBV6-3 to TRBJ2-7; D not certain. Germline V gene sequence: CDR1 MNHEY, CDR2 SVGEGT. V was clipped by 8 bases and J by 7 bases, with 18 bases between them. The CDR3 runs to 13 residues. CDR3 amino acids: CASGLSLAGEQYV. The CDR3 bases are TGTGCCAGCGGCTTAAGCCTCGCAGGTGAGCAGTACGTC.

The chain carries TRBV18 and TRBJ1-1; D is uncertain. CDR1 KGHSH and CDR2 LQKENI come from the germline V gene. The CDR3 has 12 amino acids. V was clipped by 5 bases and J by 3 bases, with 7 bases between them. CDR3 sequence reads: CASSGEHTEAFF. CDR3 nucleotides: TGTGCCAGCTCAGGAGAGCACACTGAAGCTTTCTTT.

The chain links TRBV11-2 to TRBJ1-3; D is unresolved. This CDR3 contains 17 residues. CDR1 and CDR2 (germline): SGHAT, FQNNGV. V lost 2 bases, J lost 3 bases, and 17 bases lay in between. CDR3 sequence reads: CASSLWGLGVDGNTIYF. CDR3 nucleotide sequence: TGTGCCAGCAGCTTATGGGGTTTGGGCGTCGATGGAAACACCATATATTTT.

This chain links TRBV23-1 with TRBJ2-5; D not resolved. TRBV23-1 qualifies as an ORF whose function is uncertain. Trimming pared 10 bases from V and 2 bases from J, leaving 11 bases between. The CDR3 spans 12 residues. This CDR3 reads CAKKRIQETQYF. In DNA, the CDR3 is TGCGCCAAAAAACGAATTCAAGAGACCCAGTACTTC.

The CDR3 region is CSARDSGVYYGYTF. The CDR3, as DNA: TGCAGTGCTAGAGATTCAGGGGTTTACTATGGCTACACCTTC. The V call is TRBV20-1, the J call TRBJ1-2; maybe TRBD1 (6 bases). Germline CDR1 and CDR2: DFQATT and SNEGSKA (reference sequence). The CDR3 covers 14 residues. V was cut by 0 bases and J by 3 bases, with 11 bases left in between.

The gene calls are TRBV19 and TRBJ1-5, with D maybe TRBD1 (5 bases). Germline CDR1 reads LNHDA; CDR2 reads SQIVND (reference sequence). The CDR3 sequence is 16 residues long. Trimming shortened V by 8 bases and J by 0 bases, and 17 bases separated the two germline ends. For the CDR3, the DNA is TGTGCCAGTTTTGGGGGGGGGGTTTATAGCAATCAGCCCCAGCATTTT. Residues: CASFGGGVYSNQPQHF.

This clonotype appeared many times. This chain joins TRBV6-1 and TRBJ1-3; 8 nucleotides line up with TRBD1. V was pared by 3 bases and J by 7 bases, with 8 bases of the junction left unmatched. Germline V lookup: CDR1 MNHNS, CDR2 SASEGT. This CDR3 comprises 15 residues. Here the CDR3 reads CASSEETGARNTIYF. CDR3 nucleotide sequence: TGTGCCAGCAGTGAGGAGACAGGGGCAAGGAACACCATATATTTT.

The CDR3 nucleotides read TGTGCCAGCAGCACCCAGGGGGAAGAATACAATGAGCAGTTCTTC. Amino acids: CASSTQGEEYNEQFF. The chain employs TRBV11-3 and TRBJ2-1; 7 positions match TRBD1. Trimming removed 5 bases from V and 4 bases from J; junction bases left unmatched: 8. CDR3 length: 15 residues. Germline CDR1 reads SGHNT; CDR2 reads YENEEA.

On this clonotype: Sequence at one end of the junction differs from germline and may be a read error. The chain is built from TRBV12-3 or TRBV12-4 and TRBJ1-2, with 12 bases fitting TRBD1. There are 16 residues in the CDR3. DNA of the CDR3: TGTGTCAGCAGTTCCGGGACAGGGGGCATTGTGGATGGCTACACCTTC. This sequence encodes CVSSSGTGGIVDGYTF.

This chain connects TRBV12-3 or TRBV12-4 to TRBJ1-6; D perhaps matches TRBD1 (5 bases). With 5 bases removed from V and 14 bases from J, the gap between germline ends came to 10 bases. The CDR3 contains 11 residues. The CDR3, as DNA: TGTGCCAGCAGTGTTTTGGGGGCCCTCCACTTT. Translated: CASSVLGALHF.

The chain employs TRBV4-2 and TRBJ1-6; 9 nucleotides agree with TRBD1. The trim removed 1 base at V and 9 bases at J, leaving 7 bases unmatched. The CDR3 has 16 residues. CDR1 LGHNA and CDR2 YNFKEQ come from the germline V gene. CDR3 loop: CASSQVPGQGSSPLHF. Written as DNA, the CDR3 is TGTGCCAGCAGCCAAGTACCGGGACAGGGAAGTTCACCCCTCCACTTT.

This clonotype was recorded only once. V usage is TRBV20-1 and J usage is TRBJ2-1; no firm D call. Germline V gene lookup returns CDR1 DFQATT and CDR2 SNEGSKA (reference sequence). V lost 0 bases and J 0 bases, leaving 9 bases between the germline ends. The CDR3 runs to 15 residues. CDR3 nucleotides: TGCAGTGCTAGAGATGAACCTAGCTCCTACAATGAGCAGTTCTTC. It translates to CSARDEPSSYNEQFF.

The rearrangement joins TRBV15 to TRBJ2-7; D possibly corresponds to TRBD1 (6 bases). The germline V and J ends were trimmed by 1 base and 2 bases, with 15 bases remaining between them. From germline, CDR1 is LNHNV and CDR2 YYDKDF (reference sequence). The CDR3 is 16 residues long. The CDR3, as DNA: TGTGCCACCAGCAGAGGGTCAGGGGACCACCCCTACGAGCAGTACGTC. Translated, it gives CATSRGSGDHPYEQYV.

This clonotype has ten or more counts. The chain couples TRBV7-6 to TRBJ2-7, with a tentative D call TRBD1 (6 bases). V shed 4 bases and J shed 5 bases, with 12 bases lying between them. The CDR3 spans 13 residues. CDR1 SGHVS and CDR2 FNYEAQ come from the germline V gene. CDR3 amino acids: CASSSLNRDEQYF. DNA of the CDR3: TGTGCCAGCAGCTCCTTAAACAGGGACGAGCAGTACTTC. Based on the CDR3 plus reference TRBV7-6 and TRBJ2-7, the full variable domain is GAGVSQSPRYKVTKRGQDVALRCDPISGHVSLYWYRQALGQGPEFLTYFNYEAQQDKSGLPNDRFSAERPEGSISTLTIQRTEQRDSAMYRCASSSLNRDEQYFGPGTRLTVT.

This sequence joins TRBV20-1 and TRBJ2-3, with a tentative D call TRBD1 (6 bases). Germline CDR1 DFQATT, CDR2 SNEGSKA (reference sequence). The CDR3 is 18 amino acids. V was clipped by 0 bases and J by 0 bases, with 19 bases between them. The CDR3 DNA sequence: TGCAGTGCTAGAGATCTCCTTCGGGACACTGCTAGCACAGATACGCAGTATTTT. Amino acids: CSARDLLRDTASTDTQYF.

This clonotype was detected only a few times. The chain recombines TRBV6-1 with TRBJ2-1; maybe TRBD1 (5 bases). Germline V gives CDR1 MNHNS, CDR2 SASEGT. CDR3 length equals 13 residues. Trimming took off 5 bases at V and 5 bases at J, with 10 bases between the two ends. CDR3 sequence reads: CASSLTENNEQFF. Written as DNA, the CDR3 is TGTGCCAGCAGTCTGACAGAAAACAATGAGCAGTTCTTC.

CDR3 sequence: CASSFFAGQGTYEQYV. The CDR3 bases are TGTGCCAGCAGTTTTTTTGCCGGGCAGGGCACCTACGAGCAGTACGTC. The J gene is TRBJ2-7, the V gene TRBV28, with a possible D match to TRBD1 (5 bases). This CDR3 comprises 16 residues. CDR1 is MDHEN, CDR2 SYDVKM, per germline. V was clipped by 3 bases and J by 2 bases, with 17 bases between them.